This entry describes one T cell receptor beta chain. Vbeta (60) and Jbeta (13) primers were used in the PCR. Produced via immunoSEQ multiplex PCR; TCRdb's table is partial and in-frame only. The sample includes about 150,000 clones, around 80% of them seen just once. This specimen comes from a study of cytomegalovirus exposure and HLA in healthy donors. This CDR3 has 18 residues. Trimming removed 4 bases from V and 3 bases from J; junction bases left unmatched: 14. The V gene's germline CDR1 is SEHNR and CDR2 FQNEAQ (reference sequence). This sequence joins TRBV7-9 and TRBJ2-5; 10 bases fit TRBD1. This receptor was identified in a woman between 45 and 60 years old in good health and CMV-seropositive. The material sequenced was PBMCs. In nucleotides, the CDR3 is TGTGCCAGCAGCTCGACCGCGCCCGGGACAGGGGAAAAAGAGACCCAGTACTTC. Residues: CASSSTAPGTGEKETQYF.